This note documents a single TCR beta chain sequence. The method was immunoSEQ multiplex PCR; TCRdb's version includes in-frame clones alone and lacks a portion of them. The sample yields 160,000 or so clones, over 75% seen once. These data are taken from a study of blood T cell repertoires in COVID-19. V gave up 7 bases and J gave up 4 bases, with 12 bases separating them. The CDR3 is made up of 12 amino acids. Germline V gives CDR1 GTSNPN, CDR2 SVGIG (reference sequence). Sample: peripheral blood. The receptor was derived from a human donor in a cohort sampled during active COVID-19. This sequence joins TRBV30 and TRBJ2-3; no clear D gene. CDR3: CAFYRVSDTQYF. The CDR3, as DNA: TGTGCCTTCTACCGAGTTTCAGATACGCAGTATTTT.